This paragraph reports one T cell receptor (beta chain). Its cognate antigen has yet to be identified. No qualities accompany the bases; no much larger clone lies one base away. This sample is drawn from a study of blood T cell repertoires in COVID-19 (dated by TCRdb to about 2020). With respect to the entire study: Samples covering the acute and convalescent phases of COVID-19 were provided by collaborators in the United States, Italy and Spain. Nearly every sample came with metadata listing a de-identified subject ID, COVID-19 status, age in years and sex. Where available, HLA class I and class II types were taken from metadata supplied by the sample provider and were not determined by assay-based typing. The samples were drawn from the first 160 participants of the ongoing ImmuneRACE study and from roughly 1,300 subjects provided by 6 global collaborators. The repertoires were made available in a free public database intended to serve as a resource for research on the immune response to SARS-CoV-2. The material from the prospective study consisted of cDNA or gDNA derived from T cells, B-cell-depleted T cells, or PBMCs. Deeply sampled blood TCRbeta repertoires from subjects exposed to, actively infected with, or recovered from COVID-19 were included in the dataset.

TCRbeta CDR3 regions were amplified from genomic DNA using the immunoSEQ Assay, a bias-controlled multiplex PCR. In the original analysis: Within the assay, amplification of reference gene primers was used to estimate how many nucleated cells each sample contained. To quantify the absolute abundance of each unique TCRbeta CDR3 rearrangement, sequence reads were collapsed and filtered. For each sample, productive Simpson clonality was calculated as the square root of Simpson's diversity index over productive rearrangements. Imported from immuneACCESS, the table was reduced by TCRdb to in-frame sequences with V and J called. These copies leave out some clones; in studies compared against another copy, an unresolved V gene accounts for under half, and the cause of the remainder is not known. That table is the source of V, J and clone size, and D and trimming were worked out from the DNA. In all, the sample holds fewer than 30,000 clones, and about 85% of those were seen once. The biggest ten clones account for over 20% of the sample.

The collaborating institutions used their own protocols to collect whole blood in K2EDTA tubes. Collaborator samples were shipped for TCRbeta analysis as frozen whole blood, isolated PBMCs, or DNA extracted from either sample type. Study-wide conclusions, independent of this receptor: The amount of clinical and demographic metadata varied by source and participant and was provided uncurated.

This receptor was identified in a human donor in a cohort sampled during active COVID-19. Sequences were obtained from peripheral blood.

The CDR3 corresponds to CPTSRLHRTQSSYNSPLHF. The bases read TGCCCCACCAGCCGACTCCACAGGACCCAGAGCTCCTATAATTCACCCCTCCACTTT. Recombination joined TRBV4-1 with TRBJ1-6, with TRBD1 perhaps the D gene, on 5 matching bases. The CDR1 and CDR2 encoded by the germline V gene are MGHRA and YSYEKL. Counted from cysteine to phenylalanine, this CDR3 has 19 amino acids. The only DNA kept is the CDR3, 57 bases in frame from the first base.